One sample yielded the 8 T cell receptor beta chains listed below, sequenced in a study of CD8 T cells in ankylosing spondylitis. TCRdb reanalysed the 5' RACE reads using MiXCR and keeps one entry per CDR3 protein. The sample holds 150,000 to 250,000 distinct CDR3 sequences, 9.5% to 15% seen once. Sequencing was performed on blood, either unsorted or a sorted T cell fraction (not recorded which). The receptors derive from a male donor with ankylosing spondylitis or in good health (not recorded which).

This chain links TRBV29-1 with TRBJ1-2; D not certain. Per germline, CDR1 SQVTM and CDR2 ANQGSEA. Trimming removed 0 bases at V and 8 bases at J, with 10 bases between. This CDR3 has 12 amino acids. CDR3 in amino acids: CSVEEGRAGYTF. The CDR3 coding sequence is TGCAGCGTTGAAGAAGGACGGGCCGGCTACACCTTC.

The chain's CDR3 is CASSESGADTQYF. In nucleotides, the CDR3 is TGCGCCAGCAGTGAGTCGGGGGCCGATACGCAGTATTTT. The V and J genes are TRBV10-2 and TRBJ2-3; weak D call: TRBD1 (6 bases). The CDR3 has 13 residues. In germline, CDR1 is WSHSY, CDR2 SAAADI. The germline V and J ends were trimmed by 0 bases and 6 bases, with 7 bases remaining between them.

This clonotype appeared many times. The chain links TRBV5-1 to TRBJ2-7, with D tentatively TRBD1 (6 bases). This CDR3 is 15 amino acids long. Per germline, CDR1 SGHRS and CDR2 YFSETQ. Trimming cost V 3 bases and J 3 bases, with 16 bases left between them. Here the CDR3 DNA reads TGCGCCAGCAGCTCGCGGCAGGGACACTACTACGAGCAGTACTTC. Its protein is CASSSRQGHYYEQYF.

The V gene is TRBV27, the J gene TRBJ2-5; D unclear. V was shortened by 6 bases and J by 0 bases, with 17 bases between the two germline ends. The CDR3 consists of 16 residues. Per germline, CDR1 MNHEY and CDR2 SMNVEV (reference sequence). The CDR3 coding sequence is TGTGCCAGCAGCCTTCTATTCCACCGATACCAAGAGACCCAGTACTTC. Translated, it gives CASSLLFHRYQETQYF.

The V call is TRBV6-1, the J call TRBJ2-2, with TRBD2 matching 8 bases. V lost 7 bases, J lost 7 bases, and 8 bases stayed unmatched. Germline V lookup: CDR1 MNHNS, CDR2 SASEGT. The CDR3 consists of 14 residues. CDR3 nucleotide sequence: TGTGCCAGCACCACTTTGGCGGGGGGCGGGGAGCTGTTTTTT. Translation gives CASTTLAGGGELFF.

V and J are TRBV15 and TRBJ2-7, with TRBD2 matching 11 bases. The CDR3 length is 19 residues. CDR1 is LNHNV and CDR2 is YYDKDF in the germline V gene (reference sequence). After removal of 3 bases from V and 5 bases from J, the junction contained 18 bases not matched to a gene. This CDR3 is CATSSHPPPSSGRIDEQYF. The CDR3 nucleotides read TGTGCCACCAGCAGTCACCCACCACCTTCTAGCGGGAGGATCGACGAGCAGTACTTC.

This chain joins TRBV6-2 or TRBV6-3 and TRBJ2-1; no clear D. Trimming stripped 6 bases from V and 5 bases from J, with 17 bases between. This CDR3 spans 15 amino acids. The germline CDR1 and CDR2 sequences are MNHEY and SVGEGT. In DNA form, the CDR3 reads TGTGCCAGCAGCCCTTATGGGCTCCCTGACAATGAGCAGTTCTTC. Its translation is CASSPYGLPDNEQFF.

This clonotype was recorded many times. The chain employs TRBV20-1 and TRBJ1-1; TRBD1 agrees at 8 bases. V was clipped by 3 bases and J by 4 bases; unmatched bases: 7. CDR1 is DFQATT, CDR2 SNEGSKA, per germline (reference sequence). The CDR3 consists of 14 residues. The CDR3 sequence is CSASYGQGVTEAFF. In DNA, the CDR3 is TGCAGTGCTAGTTACGGACAGGGAGTCACTGAAGCTTTCTTT.